This TCR beta chain was sequenced during a study of T cells after yellow fever vaccination. TCRdb redid the calling of the 5' RACE reads with MiXCR, one entry per CDR3 protein. Of 450,000 to 650,000 distinct CDR3 sequences listed, 20% to 25% are singletons. V shed 1 base and J shed 1 base, with 12 bases lying between them. The CDR3 runs 16 residues. The germline CDR1 and CDR2 sequences are LGHNA and YSLEER. Only a few counts were recorded for this clonotype. Sequencing was performed on PBMCs, taken roughly 23 days after the first yellow fever vaccination. This clonotype originated in a young man who received the YFV17D yellow fever vaccine. The V and J genes are TRBV4-3 and TRBJ2-3, with a tentative D call TRBD1 (6 bases). The CDR3 region is CASSQATGTGTDTQYF. The CDR3 DNA follows: TGCGCCAGCAGCCAAGCCACAGGGACGGGCACAGATACGCAGTATTTT.